The 10 T cell receptor beta chains reported below all come from one sample, sequenced in a study of blood T cell repertoires in COVID-19. Repertoires were generated with immunoSEQ multiplex PCR, while TCRdb's copy carries only in-frame clones and drops some. The sample holds around 250,000 clones, approximately 83% seen once. Sequencing used peripheral blood. The receptors originated from a man in his forties or fifties with active or convalescent COVID-19.

V gene TRBV6-2 or TRBV6-3 combines with J gene TRBJ1-6; D gene unclear. V was pared by 6 bases and J by 3 bases, with 12 bases between. The CDR3 sequence is 15 residues long. Germline-derived CDR1 and CDR2 are MNHEY and SVGEGT. CDR3 DNA sequence: TGTGCCAGCAGCCTCGAGGAGCACTATAATTCACCCCTCCACTTT. This gives the protein CASSLEEHYNSPLHF.

The count of this clone is one. This rearrangement joins TRBV5-1 to TRBJ1-2, with D tentatively TRBD1 (5 bases). This CDR3 contains 14 residues. Between the trimmed V and J ends, which lost 4 bases and 4 bases, there was a span of 14 bases. Germline loops: CDR1 SGHRS, CDR2 YFSETQ. CDR3 nucleotide sequence: TGCGCCAGCAGCGGCCTGGGGCGGAGCTATGGCTACACCTTC. It codes for CASSGLGRSYGYTF.

The chain combines TRBV7-6 with TRBJ2-1, with D possibly matching TRBD2 (6 bases). Germline V gives CDR1 SGHVS, CDR2 FNYEAQ. This CDR3 comprises 13 residues. V lost 3 bases and J lost 7, with 10 bases in between. The CDR3 region is CASSLGLGNEQFF. In DNA form, the CDR3 reads TGTGCCAGCAGCTTGGGACTGGGGAATGAGCAGTTCTTC. Complete variable domain (other parts from reference TRBV7-6 and TRBJ2-1): GAGVSQSPRYKVTKRGQDVALRCDPISGHVSLYWYRQALGQGPEFLTYFNYEAQQDKSGLPNDRFSAERPEGSISTLTIQRTEQRDSAMYRCASSLGLGNEQFFGPGTRLTVL.

In the case of this clone: Because the CDR3 is missing its conserved closing phenylalanine or tryptophan, this is likely a read error. This chain joins TRBV5-8 and TRBJ1-1; D perhaps matches TRBD1 (5 bases). The germline V and J ends were trimmed by 0 bases and 6 bases, with 12 bases remaining between them. The germline V gene encodes CDR1 SGHTS and CDR2 YDEGEE. The CDR3 runs to 14 residues. The CDR3 DNA reads TGTGCCAGCAGCTTGGGTGGCAGGGCAGCTGAAGCTTTCCTT. Protein sequence: CASSLGGRAAEAFL.

Turning to this clone: Within the sample, other DNA sequences also encode this same CDR3. The rearrangement joins TRBV18 to TRBJ2-1; 10 nucleotides line up with TRBD1. This CDR3 comprises 15 residues. Looked up from germline, CDR1 is KGHSH and CDR2 is LQKENI. V lost 0 bases to trimming and J lost 4 bases; unmatched junction nucleotides: 0. This CDR3 reads CASSPPGQGYNEQFF. DNA for the CDR3: TGTGCCAGCTCACCACCGGGACAGGGGTACAATGAGCAGTTCTTC.

The chain has TRBV5-1 and TRBJ1-6, with D possibly being TRBD1 (5 bases). CDR1 SGHRS and CDR2 YFSETQ come from the germline V gene. The V and J ends lost 2 bases and 7 bases respectively, with 13 bases between them. This CDR3 spans 15 amino acids. CDR3 residues: CASSFERQGNSPLHF. The CDR3 DNA is TGCGCCAGCAGCTTTGAGAGGCAGGGAAATTCACCCCTCCACTTT. Complete variable domain (other parts from reference TRBV5-1 and TRBJ1-6): KAGVTQTPRYLIKTRGQQVTLSCSPISGHRSVSWYQQTPGQGLQFLFEYFSETQRNKGNFPGRFSGRQFSNSRSEMNVSTLELGDSALYLCASSFERQGNSPLHFGNGTRLTVT.

This rearrangement joins TRBV2 to TRBJ2-3; 12 bases are a match to TRBD2. The CDR3 is 16 amino acids. Germline assignment: CDR1 SNHLY and CDR2 FYNNEI. V was clipped by 3 bases and J by 5 bases; unmatched bases: 6. The CDR3 DNA is TGTGCCAGCAGTGATCCTAGCGGGGGGGCCGGAGATACGCAGTATTTT. It codes for CASSDPSGGAGDTQYF.

V and J are TRBV2 and TRBJ1-5; D gene unclear. CDR1 is SNHLY, CDR2 FYNNEI, per germline. CDR3 length: 13 amino acids. Trimming stripped 0 bases from V and 7 bases from J, with 7 bases between. In DNA form, the CDR3 reads TGTGCCAGCAGTGAAGCGCGGATCCAGCCCCAGCATTTT. As protein: CASSEARIQPQHF.

The V gene is TRBV30, the J gene TRBJ1-3; D may be TRBD1 (5 bases). Looked up from germline, CDR1 is GTSNPN and CDR2 is SVGIG (reference sequence). V was shortened by 0 bases and J by 4 bases, with 7 bases between the two germline ends. This CDR3 is 13 amino acids long. The CDR3: CAWSVQVGNTIYF. As DNA, the CDR3 is TGTGCCTGGAGTGTACAGGTCGGAAACACCATATATTTT.

The chain carries TRBV2 and TRBJ2-1; possibly TRBD1 for D (5 bases). The CDR3 covers 10 residues. Trimming removed 8 bases from V and 12 bases from J, with 11 bases in between. Per germline, CDR1 SNHLY and CDR2 FYNNEI. CDR3 protein: CASFSRGQFF. CDR3 bases: TGTGCCAGCTTCTCAAGGGGGCAGTTCTTC.